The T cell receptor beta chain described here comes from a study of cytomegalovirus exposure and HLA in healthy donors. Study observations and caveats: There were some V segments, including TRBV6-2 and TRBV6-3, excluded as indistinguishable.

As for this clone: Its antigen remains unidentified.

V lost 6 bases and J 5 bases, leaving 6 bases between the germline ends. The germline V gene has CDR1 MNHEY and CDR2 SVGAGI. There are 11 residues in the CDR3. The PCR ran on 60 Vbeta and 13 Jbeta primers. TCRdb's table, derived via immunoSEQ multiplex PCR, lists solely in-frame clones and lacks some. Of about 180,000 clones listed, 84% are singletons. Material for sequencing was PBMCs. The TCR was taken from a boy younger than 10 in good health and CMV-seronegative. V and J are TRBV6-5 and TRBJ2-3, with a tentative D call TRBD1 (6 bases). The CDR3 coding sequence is TGTGCCAGCAGAGGGGGAGATACGCAGTATTTT. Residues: CASRGGDTQYF.